This TCR beta chain was documented in a study of blood T cell repertoires in COVID-19. Study as a whole: The cDNA or gDNA used as material had been derived from T cells, B-cell-depleted T cells, or PBMCs.

Study processing details: Estimation of nucleated cell counts relied on the amplification of reference gene primers. Sequencing used immunoSEQ multiplex PCR; TCRdb keeps in-frame clones, though not all of them. The D gene and trimming were derived from the DNA, and the V and J assignments and clone size from that table. The sample has a few hundred thousand clones; around 90% are singletons. Residents of 24 US areas, aged roughly 18 to 89 years, made up the participants. The receptor was isolated from a woman aged 18-29 years who had recovered from COVID-19. Sequencing input: PBMCs or T cells enriched from blood (not recorded which).

This CDR3 reads CASSLGRKTYEQYF. The CDR3, as DNA: TGTGCCAGCAGTTTAGGCAGGAAAACCTACGAGCAGTACTTC. The V gene is TRBV27, the J gene TRBJ2-7, with D unclear. The CDR3 is 14 amino acids. Trimming left V 2 bases short and J 2 bases short, with 10 bases between. Germline V gene lookup returns CDR1 MNHEY and CDR2 SMNVEV (reference sequence).